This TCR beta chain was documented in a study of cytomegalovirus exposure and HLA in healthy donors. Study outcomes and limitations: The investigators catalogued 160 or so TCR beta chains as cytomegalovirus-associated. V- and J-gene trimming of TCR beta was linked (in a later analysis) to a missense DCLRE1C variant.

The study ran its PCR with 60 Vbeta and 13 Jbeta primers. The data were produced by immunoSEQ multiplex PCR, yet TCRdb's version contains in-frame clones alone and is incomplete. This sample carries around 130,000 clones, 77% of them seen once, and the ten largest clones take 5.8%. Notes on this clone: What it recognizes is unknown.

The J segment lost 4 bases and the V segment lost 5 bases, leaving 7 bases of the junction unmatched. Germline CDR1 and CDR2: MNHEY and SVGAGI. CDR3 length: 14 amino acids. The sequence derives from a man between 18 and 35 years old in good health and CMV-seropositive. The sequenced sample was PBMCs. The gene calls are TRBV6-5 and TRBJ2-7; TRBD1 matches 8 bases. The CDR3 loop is CASSMDRERYEQYF. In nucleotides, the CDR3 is TGTGCCAGCAGTATGGACAGGGAAAGATACGAGCAGTACTTC.